This is a list of T cell receptor beta chains from one sample in a study of cytomegalovirus exposure and HLA in healthy donors. This table comes from immunoSEQ multiplex PCR, and its TCRdb copy is limited to in-frame clones, with some not included. The sample consists of 180,000 or so clones, roughly a tenth of them appearing once. Sequenced input: PBMCs. All receptors come from a woman in her 30s in good health and CMV-seropositive. Each CDR3 is given with its conserved first and last residue. The order of the fields is CDR3 length, D gene, clone size, J gene, V gene, CDR3 DNA, CDR3 protein. The D gene is left open where the match is weak. Clone size appears in some rows only: once, few, many, or a class for an expanded clone.

13 | NA | few | TRBJ1-5 | TRBV2 | TGTGCCAGCAGTGACGAGGCGTTTCAGCCCCAGCATTTT | CASSDEAFQPQHF
15 | TRBD1 | NA | TRBJ2-7 | TRBV6-5 | TGTGCCAGCAGTTACGGACAGGGGGTCTCCTACGAGCAGTACTTC | CASSYGQGVSYEQYF
16 | TRBD2 | NA | TRBJ2-1 | TRBV7-2 | TGTGCCAGCAGCTCCAGACTAGCGGACCTCTACAATGAGCAGTTCTTC | CASSSRLADLYNEQFF
12 | NA | few | TRBJ2-7 | TRBV6-6 | TGTGCCAGCAGCCCGGGTTCCTACGAGCAGTACTTC | CASSPGSYEQYF
13 | NA | few | TRBJ1-1 | TRBV29-1 | TGCAGCGTCCATTGGGGGGTGAACACTGAAGCTTTCTTT | CSVHWGVNTEAFF
11 | NA | few | TRBJ1-1 | TRBV20-1 | TGCAGTGCTGACCTAGGCACTGAAGCTTTCTTT | CSADLGTEAFF
11 | NA | once | TRBJ2-3 | TRBV20-1 | TGCAGTGCACAGAGCACAGATACGCAGTATTTT | CSAQSTDTQYF
16 | NA | NA | TRBJ1-3 | TRBV7-9 | TGTGCCAGCAGCTTACGGTTTCAGGGCTCTGGAAACACCATATATTTT | CASSLRFQGSGNTIYF
13 | TRBD1 | few | TRBJ1-5 | TRBV10-3 | TGTGCCATCACCGGACAGGTCAATCAGCCCCAGCATTTT | CAITGQVNQPQHF
15 | TRBD1 | NA | TRBJ2-7 | TRBV5-1 | TGCGCCAGCAGCTTGGCCAGGGGGACAATCGACGAGCAGTACTTC | CASSLARGTIDEQYF
20 | TRBD2 | few | TRBJ2-3 | TRBV5-1 | TGCGCCAGCAGCTGGACAGGCGGAGGACTAGCGGGGAGTAGCACAGATACGCAGTATTTT | CASSWTGGGLAGSSTDTQYF
16 | TRBD2 | few | TRBJ2-6 | TRBV5-1 | TGCGCCAGCAGCCCGGGGGGGGGCTCTGGGGCCAACGTCCTGACTTTC | CASSPGGGSGANVLTF
15 | NA | few | TRBJ1-5 | TRBV6-1 | TGTGCCAGCAGTGAAGCAGGGGTAGGCAATCAGCCCCAGCATTTT | CASSEAGVGNQPQHF
15 | NA | NA | TRBJ2-5 | TRBV5-4 | TGTGCCAGCAGCTTGAAATCGGCAGGTCAAGAGACCCAGTACTTC | CASSLKSAGQETQYF
12 | NA | few | TRBJ1-1 | TRBV1 | TGCACCAGCAGCCAAGTCTGGGAGGAAGCTTTCTTT | CTSSQVWEEAFF
15 | TRBD2 | few | TRBJ2-7 | TRBV4-1 | TGCGCCAGCAGCCAAGTAGTAGCGGGAGTTTACGAGCAGTACTTC | CASSQVVAGVYEQYF
12 | NA | few | TRBJ1-5 | TRBV19 | TGTGCCAGTAGCGGAGGACTTCAGCCCCAGCATTTT | CASSGGLQPQHF
14 | NA | NA | TRBJ2-3 | TRBV11-2 | TGTGCCAGCAGCTACGGGACAAACCTCTATACGCAGTATTTT | CASSYGTNLYTQYF
13 | NA | NA | TRBJ2-6 | TRBV9 | TGTGCCAGCAGTCTCCGTGGGGCCAACGTCCTGACTTTC | CASSLRGANVLTF
15 | NA | NA | TRBJ2-5 | TRBV2 | TGTGCCAGCAGGGGCACGAGGGGGGGATTGGAGACCCAGTACTTC | CASRGTRGGLETQYF
17 | NA | NA | TRBJ2-1 | TRBV7-2 | TGTGCCAGCAGCTTAGTGGGTGGGCTAGCCGGGCCCAATGAGCAGTTCTTC | CASSLVGGLAGPNEQFF
17 | TRBD2 | few | TRBJ2-1 | TRBV9 | TGTGCCAGCAGCGTGAGCACTAGCGGGAGCTCCTACAATGAGCAGTTCTTC | CASSVSTSGSSYNEQFF
14 | TRBD2 | many | TRBJ2-7 | TRBV7-2 | TGTGCCAGCAGCCGGACTAGCGGGGTCTACGAGCAGTACTTC | CASSRTSGVYEQYF
14 | NA | NA | TRBJ1-5 | TRBV19 | TGTGCCAGTAGTGAAGACACCGTACATCAGCCCCAGCATTTT | CASSEDTVHQPQHF
16 | TRBD2 | NA | TRBJ2-5 | TRBV19 | TGTGCCAGTAGTATAGTAGCGACTAGCGGGAAGGAGACCCAGTACTTC | CASSIVATSGKETQYF
14 | TRBD1 | NA | TRBJ1-1 | TRBV27 | TGTGCCAGCAGCCGGGTTGGGAAGGGGGCGCAAGCTTTCTTT | CASSRVGKGAQAFF
12 | NA | few | TRBJ2-1 | TRBV7-9 | TGTGCCAGCGCGCGGACCTACAATGAGCAGTTCTTC | CASARTYNEQFF
17 | TRBD1 | NA | TRBJ2-2 | TRBV2 | TGTGCCAGCAGTCTACCGGGACAGGGCCTAGACACCGGGGAGCTGTTTTTT | CASSLPGQGLDTGELFF
15 | TRBD1 | NA | TRBJ2-5 | TRBV25-1 | TGTGCCAGCAGTTCTTCCGGGACAGGGGAGGAGACCCAGTACTTC | CASSSSGTGEETQYF
14 | TRBD1 | NA | TRBJ1-2 | TRBV5-1 | TGCGCCAGCAGCCTCGGACAGGAGGGCTATGGCTACACCTTC | CASSLGQEGYGYTF
17 | TRBD2 | NA | TRBJ2-3 | TRBV5-4 | TGTGCCAGCAGCTCCGGGACTAGCGGGATTAGCACAGATACGCAGTATTTT | CASSSGTSGISTDTQYF
17 | TRBD2 | NA | TRBJ2-7 | TRBV2 | TGTGCCAGCAGTCAAGGACTAGCGGGACCTACCTCCTACGAGCAGTACTTC | CASSQGLAGPTSYEQYF
15 | TRBD2 | few | TRBJ2-1 | TRBV6-5 | TGTGCCAGCAGACCCCCTAGCGGGATACACAATGAGCAGTTCTTC | CASRPPSGIHNEQFF
15 | TRBD2 | NA | TRBJ2-1 | TRBV6-9 | TGTGCCAGCAGTTTTCTAGCGGGACTTCCCAATGAGCAGTTCTTC | CASSFLAGLPNEQFF
12 | TRBD1 | NA | TRBJ1-2 | TRBV2 | TGTGCAAGCAGGAGACAGGGCGATGGCTACACCTTC | CASRRQGDGYTF
15 | TRBD1 | NA | TRBJ1-4 | TRBV6-5 | TGTGCCAGCAGCCGAACACCGGGACAGAATGAAAAACTGTTTTTT | CASSRTPGQNEKLFF
14 | NA | NA | TRBJ1-2 | TRBV6-5 | TGTGCCAGCAGTTACTCCGGCGGATCGGATGGCTACACCTTC | CASSYSGGSDGYTF
15 | NA | NA | TRBJ1-3 | TRBV6-5 | TGTGCCAGCAGTTACGGAGGCCTCGCTGGAAACACCATATATTTT | CASSYGGLAGNTIYF
13 | NA | NA | TRBJ2-5 | TRBV29-1 | TGCAGCGTCGCGGGACTCCTCCAAGAGACCCAGTACTTC | CSVAGLLQETQYF
15 | NA | few | TRBJ1-2 | TRBV25-1 | TGTGCCAGCAGTGAATGGGATACAGGGTCGCATGGCTACACCTTC | CASSEWDTGSHGYTF
11 | NA | few | TRBJ2-7 | TRBV20-1 | TGCAGTGCTAGTGAGGGCTACGAGCAGTACTTC | CSASEGYEQYF
12 | TRBD1 | few | TRBJ2-7 | TRBV5-6 | TGTGCCAGCAGCCCACAGGGGAACGAGCAGTACTTC | CASSPQGNEQYF
13 | TRBD2 | NA | TRBJ2-7 | TRBV29-1 | TGCAGCGTGAACGTAGCGGGAGGTTCCGAGCAGTACTTC | CSVNVAGGSEQYF
16 | NA | NA | TRBJ2-3 | TRBV5-1 | TGCGCCAGCAGCTCATACGGCCGGTCCGGGACAGATACGCAGTATTTT | CASSSYGRSGTDTQYF
14 | NA | few | TRBJ2-7 | TRBV7-2 | TGTGCCAGCAGCTTCTTCAGTGCAGTCAACGAGCAGTACTTC | CASSFFSAVNEQYF
14 | NA | NA | TRBJ2-7 | TRBV4-2 | TGTGCCAGCAGCCAAGATCCGGCGCGGGGCGAGCAGTACTTC | CASSQDPARGEQYF